The present TCR beta chain was sequenced within a study of T cell responses to AZD1222 COVID-19 vaccine. Study findings and constraints: Variant regions that are unmutated are reportedly the target of nearly half of spike-specific TCRs.

About this clone: Its target is unknown.

Assay: immunoSEQ multiplex PCR; the TCRdb copy retains only in-frame clones and omits some. The data contain about 120,000 clones, 70% to 90% of them singletons. CDR1 is LGHDT, CDR2 YNNKEL, per germline (reference sequence). The CDR3 covers 16 residues. The trim removed 1 base at V and 8 bases at J, leaving 13 bases unmatched. This clonotype originated in an adult in good health. This material consisted of peripheral blood, taken on day 0 of AZD1222 vaccination. V gene TRBV3-1 (or the pseudogene TRBV3-2) combines with J gene TRBJ1-2, with 7 bases lining up with TRBD1. The DNA of the CDR3 is TGTGCCAGCAGCCAAGGGGCCCGAACAGGGGTGAGCGGCTACACCTTC. This codes for CASSQGARTGVSGYTF.